What follows describes a single TCR beta chain. These data are taken from a study of CD8+CD57+ T cells in acquired aplastic anemia. Study details: Sorting CD4+ and CD8+ cells gave DNA averaging around 3 ug.

The ends were cut back, 10 bases at V and 4 bases at J, with 19 bases in the middle. Germline CDR1 is ENHRY and CDR2 is SYGVKD. CDR3 length equals 15 residues. Whoever was chosen for sequencing had shown CD8+CD57+ cell expansion by flow cytometry. Genomic DNA was employed as the template in profiling TCR beta VDJ and CDR3. MiXCR was run by TCRdb on the reads, yielding one entry per CDR3 protein. Found here are around 200,000 distinct CDR3 sequences, about 60% of them singletons; the top ten hold roughly 50%. This chain joins TRBV10-3 and TRBJ2-2, with D unresolved. The clonotype originates from a human donor with aplastic anemia. The sample consisted of sorted CD4+, CD8+, or CD8+CD57+ T cells (not recorded which) from PBMCs. The CDR3 nucleotides read TGTGCCAGTAATAGGGCAGGAGCGAGCACCGGGGAGCTGTTTTTT. It is translated as CASNRAGASTGELFF.